This T cell receptor (beta chain) was recorded in a study of CD8+ T cells in alopecia areata. Study information: Those patients who were treated received oral tofacitinib, which was given at 5 to 10 mg twice daily for moderate-to-severe alopecia areata.

Obtained from alopecia areata patients were lesional scalp punch biopsies along with peripheral blood. Extracted RNA was reverse transcribed, and the resulting cDNA served as sequencing template. The table came from immunoSEQ multiplex PCR; TCRdb's copy has only in-frame clones and leaves some out. Here the sample spans some 8,000 clones, about three fifths being singletons. Germline assignment: CDR1 LGHNA and CDR2 YNFKEQ. V trimming: 0 bases; J trimming: 15 bases; junction bases outside the gene matches: 15. The CDR3 is 18 amino acids. The receptor comes from a human donor with alopecia areata. The sample consisted of skin, taken at week 0. The chain is built from TRBV4-2 and TRBJ2-1; TRBD2 agrees at 15 bases. The CDR3 DNA is TGTGCCAGCAGCCAAGATGTAGGCGGGGGACTAGCGGGAGGCCGTCGGTTCTTC. It is translated as CASSQDVGGGLAGGRRFF.